This passage covers 13 T cell receptor beta chains from one sample sequenced in a study of T cell responses to AZD1222 COVID-19 vaccine. Profiled with immunoSEQ multiplex PCR; TCRdb holds only in-frame clones, not every one. The table includes tens of thousands of clones, approximately 86% detected once. The sample was peripheral blood, taken 28 days after the second AZD1222 dose. The source of these receptors is an adult who received the AZD1222 COVID-19 vaccine.

This clone turned up a few times. The chain recombines TRBV30 with TRBJ1-2, with D maybe TRBD1 (6 bases). The CDR3 spans 13 residues. Trimming took 0 bases from V and 8 from J, leaving 13 bases between them. In germline, CDR1 is GTSNPN, CDR2 SVGIG (reference sequence). CDR3 sequence: CAWSVIGQGGYTF. CDR3 nucleotides: TGTGCCTGGAGTGTAATCGGGCAGGGGGGCTACACCTTC.

This chain connects TRBV6-4 to TRBJ1-2, with 7 nucleotides matching TRBD1. This CDR3 is built from 13 residues. Losses at the gene ends were 0 bases for V and 7 bases for J; bases not matched to a gene: 2. Germline CDR1 MRHNA, CDR2 SNTAGT. The CDR3 region is CASSDSPGGGYTF. The CDR3 region has the DNA TGTGCCAGCAGTGACTCTCCAGGGGGTGGCTACACCTTC.

V is TRBV28 and J is TRBJ1-6; D gene uncertain. V gave up 2 bases and J gave up 9 bases, with 11 bases separating them. The CDR3 spans 14 residues. Germline V gene lookup returns CDR1 MDHEN and CDR2 SYDVKM. CDR3 in amino acids: CASSLESLGSPLHF. CDR3 DNA sequence: TGTGCCAGCAGTTTAGAGAGCCTCGGTTCACCCCTCCACTTT.

The chain employs TRBV28 and TRBJ2-4; D unclear. V was clipped by 2 bases and J by 2 bases, with 19 bases between them. The CDR3 contains 18 residues. Germline CDR1 and CDR2: MDHEN and SYDVKM. This CDR3 is CASSLQPRDAVTKNIQYF. The CDR3 nucleotides are TGTGCCAGCAGTTTACAGCCCAGAGACGCGGTCACCAAAAACATTCAGTACTTC.

This sequence joins TRBV7-2 and TRBJ2-5, with 7 bases that match TRBD1. This CDR3 region has 14 residues. V trimming: 8 bases; J trimming: 4 bases; junction bases outside the gene matches: 10. From germline, CDR1 is SGHTA and CDR2 FQGNSA. CDR3: CASSSTGTGETQYF. The CDR3 DNA reads as TGTGCCAGCTCCTCGACAGGGACCGGAGAGACCCAGTACTTC.

The chain recombines TRBV27 with TRBJ1-5, with 11 bases aligning to TRBD1. The CDR3 runs 18 residues. The ends lost 8 bases at V and 2 bases at J; junction bases unmatched: 14. The V gene's germline CDR1 is MNHEY and CDR2 SMNVEV (reference sequence). CDR3 in DNA: TGTGCCAGCCTATACACCCCAGGACAGGGGGCCGGCAATCAGCCCCAGCATTTT. This translates into CASLYTPGQGAGNQPQHF.

The genes are TRBV7-2 and TRBJ1-5; D might be TRBD1 (6 bases). The CDR3 contains 14 residues. Germline V gives CDR1 SGHTA, CDR2 FQGNSA. The germline V and J ends were trimmed by 3 bases and 6 bases, with 12 bases remaining between them. The CDR3 region is CASSFRGHGQPQHF. Written as DNA, the CDR3 is TGTGCCAGCAGCTTCCGGGGGCACGGTCAGCCCCAGCATTTT.

The rearrangement joins TRBV7-2 to TRBJ2-3; 11 positions agree with TRBD2. V trimming: 2 bases; J trimming: 2 bases; junction bases outside the gene matches: 9. The CDR3 runs 18 residues. In germline, CDR1 is SGHTA, CDR2 FQGNSA. CDR3 nucleotides: TGTGCCAGCAGCTTATATCGACTAGCGGGAACCGACACAGATACGCAGTATTTT. Amino acid sequence: CASSLYRLAGTDTDTQYF.

V gene TRBV7-9 combines with J gene TRBJ1-3; D gene uncertain. There are 16 residues in the CDR3. Germline values: CDR1 SEHNR, CDR2 FQNEAQ (reference sequence). Between the trimmed V and J ends, which lost 5 bases and 0 bases, there was a span of 14 bases. The CDR3: CASSPIGRSSGNTIYF. The CDR3 bases are TGTGCCAGCAGCCCAATTGGGCGGAGCTCTGGAAACACCATATATTTT.

This chain connects TRBV2 to TRBJ2-7; the D gene is possibly TRBD2 (5 bases). CDR1 and CDR2 (germline): SNHLY, FYNNEI. The length of the CDR3 is 11 residues. The V end lost 7 bases, the J end lost 7 bases, and 11 bases lay between the germline ends. The CDR3 sequence: CASIGLAEQYF. The CDR3 nucleotides are TGTGCCAGCATCGGACTTGCGGAGCAGTACTTC.

The chain employs TRBV7-2 and TRBJ2-5; D not resolved. Trimming took 1 base from V and 2 from J, leaving 5 bases between them. CDR1 is SGHTA and CDR2 is FQGNSA in the germline V gene. CDR3 size: 13 residues. As DNA, the CDR3 is TGTGCCAGCAGCTTAGAAGGACAAGAGACCCAGTACTTC. Protein sequence: CASSLEGQETQYF.

The J gene is TRBJ1-2, the V gene TRBV5-4; no clear D gene. The germline V gene encodes CDR1 SGHNT and CDR2 YYREEE (reference sequence). The CDR3 loop spans 13 amino acids. Trimming left V 0 bases short and J 7 bases short, with 10 bases between. The CDR3, as DNA: TGTGCCAGCAGCTTGGATAGGGCGGGTGGCTACACCTTC. Translated: CASSLDRAGGYTF.

V usage is TRBV6-5 and J usage is TRBJ2-1, with TRBD2 matching over 7 bases. In germline, CDR1 is MNHEY, CDR2 SVGAGI. CDR3 length equals 14 residues. Trimming removed 5 bases from V and 7 bases from J; junction bases left unmatched: 8. The CDR3 bases are TGTGCCAGCAGTAAACGACTAGCTCGGAATGAGCAGTTCTTC. Residues: CASSKRLARNEQFF.